This T cell receptor beta chain was recorded in a study of T cell repertoires in cytomegalovirus infection. The wider study: Indications came from public TCR beta signatures; they pointed to CMV infection and to a matching HLA type.

Whole-study findings and limits: People with CMV and the relevant HLA were identified by cumulative public TCR beta family frequency. Predominance within the ex vivo response was attributable to HLA-C-restricted CMV-specific TCR beta clonotypes.

As to this clonotype: Its antigen is undetermined.

MiXCR was run by TCRdb on the reads, yielding one entry per CDR3 protein. The sample lists more than 400,000 distinct CDR3 sequences; around a quarter were seen once. After removal of 4 bases from V and 0 bases from J, the junction contained 6 bases not matched to a gene. The CDR3 spans 16 residues. Germline V gene sequence: CDR1 SEHNR, CDR2 FQNEAQ (reference sequence). The rearrangement uses TRBV7-9 and TRBJ2-1; 7 bases are a match to TRBD1. The sequenced sample consisted of PBMCs. This clonotype was obtained from a human donor in good health (CMV status not recorded). Some clones in this sample may be carry-over from other donors' samples. The CDR3 DNA follows: TGTGCCAGCAGCTCTAACCGGGACAGCTCCTACAATGAGCAGTTCTTC. It translates to CASSSNRDSSYNEQFF. Variable domain in full (rest from reference TRBV7-9 and TRBJ2-1): DTGVSQNPRHKITKRGQNVTFRCDPISEHNRLYWYRQTLGQGPEFLTYFQNEAQLEKSRLLSDRFSAERPKGSFSTLEIQRTEQGDSAMYLCASSSNRDSSYNEQFFGPGTRLTVL.